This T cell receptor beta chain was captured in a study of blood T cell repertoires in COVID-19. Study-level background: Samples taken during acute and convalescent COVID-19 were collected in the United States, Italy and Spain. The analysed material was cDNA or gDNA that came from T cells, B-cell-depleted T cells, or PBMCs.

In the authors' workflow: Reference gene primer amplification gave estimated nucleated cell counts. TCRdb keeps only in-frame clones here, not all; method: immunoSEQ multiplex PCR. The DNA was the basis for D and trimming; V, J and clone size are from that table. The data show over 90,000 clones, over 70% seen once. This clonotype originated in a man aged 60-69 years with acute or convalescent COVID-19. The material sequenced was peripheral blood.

CDR3 sequence: CASSVQGMNTEAFF. CDR3 sequence (DNA): TGTGCCAGCAGCGTACAGGGCATGAACACTGAAGCTTTCTTT. The chain recombines TRBV7-2 with TRBJ1-1, with TRBD1 as a possible D gene (6 bases). The ends were cut back, 5 bases at V and 0 bases at J, with 10 bases in the middle. Per germline, CDR1 SGHTA and CDR2 FQGNSA. The CDR3 loop spans 14 amino acids.